This TCR beta chain was obtained from a study of graft-versus-host responses after intestinal transplantation. Study context: Every recipient had anti-thymocyte globulin induction and three to four years of tacrolimus plus steroids.

As regards this clone: Its specificity is unknown.

The CDR3 covers 13 residues. Trimming took 6 bases from V and 6 from J; bases not matched to a gene: 3. The germline V gene has CDR1 MNHEY and CDR2 SVGAGI. Points from the study as a whole: GvH clones turned up in recipient marrow; some had shown up first in ileum or blood. Allograft clonal ratios (graft-versus-host to host-versus-graft) were high in patients who had graft-donor T cell macrochimerism.

Some clones are missing from TCRdb's copy, which holds only in-frame ones; the method was immunoSEQ multiplex PCR. The table includes over 40,000 clones, about 93% detected once. This chain uses TRBV6-5 with TRBJ1-5; 9 bases match TRBD1. This TCR was sampled from a human patient who received an intestinal transplant, so some T cells may come from the graft donor. The sample consisted of PBMCs, taken around 790 days after a first intestinal transplant, on the day of a second. The chain's CDR3 is CASSNRGRQPQHF. In DNA, the CDR3 is TGTGCCAGCAGCAACAGGGGGCGTCAGCCCCAGCATTTT.